The 29 T cell receptor beta chains listed next were all sequenced from one sample in a study of T cell repertoires in cytomegalovirus infection. Which antigens these TCRs recognize remains unknown. TCRdb called the reads again in MiXCR, with one record for every CDR3 protein. Here the sample spans some 800,000 distinct CDR3 sequences, around a third being singletons. The sequenced sample was cultured CD8+ T cells from PBMCs, obtained from culture after CMV antigen stimulation. The receptors originated from a human donor in good health (CMV status not recorded). Some clones in this sample may be carry-over from other donors' samples.

This chain joins TRBV6-6 and TRBJ1-5; D gene unclear. CDR3 length equals 17 residues. The V end was cut by 7 bases, the J end by 6 bases, with 25 bases between. Germline-derived CDR1 and CDR2 are MNHNY and SVGAGI (reference sequence). CDR3 protein: CASILPSTGGGSQPQHF. The DNA for the CDR3 is TGTGCCAGCATTCTACCCTCGACCGGAGGAGGGTCTCAGCCCCAGCATTTT.

This clonotype was detected a few times. V is TRBV15 and J is TRBJ2-5, with D perhaps matching TRBD1 (6 bases). With 2 bases removed from V and 2 bases from J, the gap between germline ends came to 27 bases. The CDR3 has 20 amino acids. CDR1 and CDR2 (germline): LNHNV, YYDKDF (reference sequence). The DNA for the CDR3 is TGTGCCACCAGCAGATCAGGGGATCCTGAGGGGACCCCCTTACAAGAGACCCAGTACTTC. Translating gives CATSRSGDPEGTPLQETQYF.

The chain has TRBV6-1 and TRBJ2-3; D unclear. Trimming took off 7 bases at V and 3 bases at J, with 14 bases between the two ends. Germline V CDR1 and CDR2: MNHNS, SASEGT. This CDR3 spans 14 amino acids. The CDR3 is CASMEFRGTDTQYF. CDR3 nucleotide sequence: TGTGCCAGCATGGAGTTCAGAGGAACAGATACGCAGTATTTT.

This clonotype was detected a few times. This sequence joins TRBV6-5 and TRBJ2-2, with D perhaps TRBD1 (6 bases). The CDR3 covers 16 residues. Trimming removed 4 bases at V and 2 bases at J, with 14 bases between. CDR1 and CDR2 (germline): MNHEY, SVGAGI. This chain's CDR3 is CASSSTGWDNTGELFF. CDR3 bases: TGTGCCAGCAGTTCAACAGGGTGGGATAACACCGGGGAGCTGTTTTTT.

The chain links TRBV7-9 to TRBJ1-6; no clear D. The CDR3 runs to 16 residues. V was trimmed by 1 base and J by 0 bases, leaving 7 bases between them. Germline assignment: CDR1 SEHNR and CDR2 FQNEAQ (reference sequence). The CDR3 region has the DNA TGTGCCAGCAGCTTAGTGGGGAGCTCCTATAATTCACCCCTCCACTTT. Translated: CASSLVGSSYNSPLHF.

J is TRBJ2-3 and V is TRBV6-5; D uncertain. The CDR3 contains 16 residues. The germline V and J ends were trimmed by 4 bases and 0 bases, with 14 bases remaining between them. Germline loops: CDR1 MNHEY, CDR2 SVGAGI. The CDR3 here is CASSLNSWKSTDTQYF. CDR3 coding DNA: TGTGCCAGCAGTTTAAACTCTTGGAAAAGCACAGATACGCAGTATTTT.

The V gene is TRBV28, the J gene TRBJ1-2; 8 positions agree with TRBD1. The V segment lost 5 bases and the J segment 2 bases; nucleotides outside the gene matches: 7. The CDR3 covers 15 residues. CDR1 is MDHEN and CDR2 is SYDVKM in the germline V gene. The CDR3 reads CASSRDRRENYGYTF. For the CDR3, the DNA is TGTGCCAGCAGTCGGGACAGGAGAGAGAACTATGGCTACACCTTC.

This sequence joins TRBV10-3 and TRBJ2-3; 12 bases map to TRBD2. Germline CDR1 and CDR2: ENHRY and SYGVKD. CDR3 length: 17 residues. With V trimmed by 2 bases and J by 1 base, 4 bases remained unmatched. CDR3 region: CAISETSGGLGTDTQYF. The DNA for the CDR3 is TGTGCCATCAGTGAGACTAGCGGGGGGCTAGGCACAGATACGCAGTATTTT.

To note about this clonotype: Relative to the germline gene, one junction end is altered; a read error may explain this. The chain joins TRBV28 to TRBJ1-1; 7 nucleotides agree with TRBD1. Germline values: CDR1 MDHEN, CDR2 SYDVKM. There are 15 residues in the CDR3. The DNA for the CDR3 is TGTGCCAGCAGTTTATCTAGTAAGGGGGCAACTGAAGCTTACTTT. It is translated as CASSLSSKGATEAYF.

This clonotype was picked up a small number of times. The genes are TRBV2 and TRBJ1-1; D is unresolved. Germline V gene data show CDR1 as SNHLY and CDR2 as FYNNEI. Trimming pared 6 bases from V and 7 bases from J, leaving 6 bases between. This CDR3 spans 10 amino acids. CDR3 DNA: TGTGCCAGCAGAGGGCTTGAAGCTTTCTTT. Its translation is CASRGLEAFF. The complete variable domain, with remaining parts taken from reference TRBV2 and TRBJ1-1, reads EPEVTQTPSHQVTQMGQEVILRCVPISNHLYFYWYRQILGQKVEFLVSFYNNEISEKSEIFDDQFSVERPDGSNFTLKIRSTKLEDSAMYFCASRGLEAFFGQGTRLTVV.

This clonotype was seen more than once but under ten times. The rearrangement joins TRBV12-3 or TRBV12-4 to TRBJ1-1, with no clear D. The V and J ends lost 5 bases and 1 base respectively, with 11 bases between them. The CDR3 consists of 14 residues. The CDR3 loop reads CASSVPEGNTEAFF. The DNA of the CDR3 is TGTGCCAGCAGTGTCCCCGAGGGGAACACTGAAGCTTTCTTT.

The chain joins TRBV7-9 to TRBJ1-2; D ambiguous. This CDR3 region has 13 residues. The germline V gene has CDR1 SEHNR and CDR2 FQNEAQ (reference sequence). The germline V and J ends were trimmed by 4 bases and 7 bases, with 13 bases remaining between them. CDR3 coding DNA: TGTGCCAGCAGCTCCCCGCTAGGTCGTGGCTACACCTTC. Translating gives CASSSPLGRGYTF.

The chain recombines TRBV5-8 with TRBJ2-1; D is perhaps TRBD2 (5 bases). Trimming removed 0 bases from V and 4 bases from J, with 11 bases in between. The CDR3 has 15 residues. Germline V gives CDR1 SGHTS, CDR2 YDEGEE. The DNA for the CDR3 is TGTGCCAGCAGCTTGGAACTAGGCGGGTACAATGAGCAGTTCTTC. This sequence encodes CASSLELGGYNEQFF.

With regard to this clonotype: A single base separates this from a much larger clone, so it may be a read error. V gene TRBV12-3 or TRBV12-4 combines with J gene TRBJ2-7; the D is unclear. The CDR3 is 12 residues long. CDR3 in amino acids: CASTDVPYEQHF. In nucleotides, the CDR3 is TGTGCCAGCACTGACGTTCCCTACGAGCAGCACTTC.

V is TRBV7-9 and J is TRBJ2-1; 8 nucleotides agree with TRBD2. CDR1 and CDR2 from the germline V gene are SEHNR and FQNEAQ (reference sequence). The length of the CDR3 is 19 residues. With 3 bases clipped from V and 5 bases from J, the junction kept 18 bases outside the gene matches. DNA of the CDR3: TGTGCCAGCAGCTTTGGGTACTCGTCCCGGGGGGGGCCTGACAATGAGCAGTTCTTC. Amino acids: CASSFGYSSRGGPDNEQFF.

This rearrangement joins TRBV19 to TRBJ2-1, with D possibly matching TRBD1 (5 bases). V was shortened by 2 bases and J by 2 bases, with 10 bases between the two germline ends. The CDR3 spans 15 residues. Germline V gene lookup returns CDR1 LNHDA and CDR2 SQIVND (reference sequence). As DNA, the CDR3 is TGTGCCAGTAGTATAAGGTCAGGGCCCTACAATGAGCAGTTCTTC. Translated: CASSIRSGPYNEQFF.

The rearrangement uses TRBV7-8 and TRBJ2-2; no clear D. V lost 11 bases to trimming and J lost 3 bases, with 19 bases between them. This CDR3 is built from 15 residues. Looked up from germline, CDR1 is SGHVS and CDR2 is FQNEAQ. Written as DNA, the CDR3 is TGTGCCTATCACACGTCTCGACCGGACACCGGGGAGCTGTTTTTT. Residues: CAYHTSRPDTGELFF. The whole variable domain, remainder taken from reference TRBV7-8 and TRBJ2-2, is GAGVSQSPRYKVAKRGQDVALRCDPISGHVSLFWYQQALGQGPEFLTYFQNEAQLDKSGLPSDRFFAERPEGSVSTLKIQRTQQEDSAVYLCAYHTSRPDTGELFFGEGSRLTVL.

A few counts support this clonotype. CDR3: CSVVGQIYNEQFF. In DNA, the CDR3 is TGCAGCGTGGTCGGACAGATTTACAATGAGCAGTTCTTC. The chain employs TRBV29-1 and TRBJ2-1, with a possible D match to TRBD1 (6 bases). CDR3 length equals 13 residues. The V gene lost 6 bases and the J gene lost 4 bases, with 13 bases spanning the gap. Germline lookup yields CDR1 SQVTM and CDR2 ANQGSEA.

This chain uses TRBV12-3 or TRBV12-4 with TRBJ2-1; possibly TRBD2 for D (6 bases). V lost 2 bases, J lost 10 bases, and 21 bases lay in between. The CDR3 has 16 residues. DNA of the CDR3: TGTGCCAGCAGTTTACCAGGTTTGGGGGTTGGGGGGGAGCAGTTCTTC. This gives the protein CASSLPGLGVGGEQFF.

The chain has TRBV19 and TRBJ1-6, with D perhaps matching TRBD1 (6 bases). The CDR3 extends over 14 amino acids. Germline-derived CDR1 and CDR2 are LNHDA and SQIVND (reference sequence). Trimming left V 10 bases short and J 0 bases short, with 10 bases between. The CDR3 loop is CATQQGSYNSPLHF. The CDR3 DNA reads as TGTGCCACTCAACAGGGCTCCTATAATTCACCCCTCCACTTT.

The V and J genes are TRBV5-4 and TRBJ1-1, with a tentative D call TRBD1 (6 bases). The germline gives CDR1 SGHNT, CDR2 YYREEE (reference sequence). The V end was cut by 5 bases, the J end by 9 bases, with 17 bases between. This CDR3 region has 13 residues. This CDR3 reads CASSQFYGGQAFF. The CDR3 DNA follows: TGTGCCAGCAGTCAATTCTACGGGGGGCAAGCTTTCTTT.

The table lists this clonotype with many counts. The chain uses TRBV6-1 and TRBJ1-5; no firm D call. The CDR3 runs to 15 residues. Germline V gene sequence: CDR1 MNHNS, CDR2 SASEGT. V lost 1 base and J lost 5, with 12 bases in between. The chain's CDR3 is CASSEVRRTYQPQHF. The CDR3 coding sequence is TGTGCCAGCAGTGAAGTTCGCAGAACCTATCAGCCCCAGCATTTT.

V and J are TRBV29-1 and TRBJ1-5; D is undetermined. Germline lookup yields CDR1 SQVTM and CDR2 ANQGSEA. V gave up 6 bases and J gave up 0 bases, with 9 bases separating them. The CDR3 length is 13 residues. In DNA form, the CDR3 reads TGCAGCGTGAGTAGTTATAGCAATCAGCCCCAGCATTTT. It yields the protein CSVSSYSNQPQHF.

This sequence joins TRBV2 and TRBJ2-3, with 8 bases lining up with TRBD2. The CDR3 covers 15 residues. The trim removed 8 bases at V and 0 bases at J, leaving 7 bases unmatched. Germline V gives CDR1 SNHLY, CDR2 FYNNEI. The DNA for the CDR3 is TGTGCCAGCTTAGAAGCGGGGGTCAGCACAGATACGCAGTATTTT. It is translated as CASLEAGVSTDTQYF.

In its sample, this clonotype was seen a few times. The rearrangement uses TRBV4-2 and TRBJ1-5; TRBD1 is a possible D gene (6 bases). Per the germline V gene, CDR1 is LGHNA and CDR2 is YNFKEQ. The CDR3 has 15 amino acids. Trimming shortened V by 2 bases and J by 8 bases, and 16 bases separated the two germline ends. The CDR3 spells CASSQFTGTVEPQHF. Written as DNA, the CDR3 is TGTGCCAGCAGCCAATTTACAGGGACTGTTGAGCCCCAGCATTTT.

This clonotype was picked up a small number of times. The chain combines TRBV12-5 with TRBJ2-1; 11 nucleotides agree with TRBD2. Germline lookup yields CDR1 LGHNT and CDR2 FRNRAP. The V segment lost 0 bases and the J segment 5 bases; nucleotides outside the gene matches: 0. The CDR3 runs 15 residues. CDR3: CASGLVLAGDNEQFF. The DNA of the CDR3 is TGTGCTAGTGGTTTGGTACTAGCGGGGGACAATGAGCAGTTCTTC.

The chain links TRBV19 to TRBJ1-5, with 8 bases fitting TRBD1. CDR1 is LNHDA and CDR2 is SQIVND in the germline V gene (reference sequence). CDR3 length: 17 residues. The ends lost 3 bases at V and 2 bases at J; junction bases unmatched: 9. CDR3: CASSIIQGARGNQPQHF. CDR3 bases: TGTGCCAGTAGTATCATCCAGGGGGCGCGAGGCAATCAGCCCCAGCATTTT.

The chain has TRBV11-2 and TRBJ2-3; D may match TRBD1 or TRBD2 (6 bases each). The CDR3 is 15 residues long. V gave up 2 bases and J gave up 4 bases, with 13 bases separating them. Germline V CDR1 and CDR2: SGHAT, FQNNGV. This CDR3 reads CASSLNWGASDTQYF. The CDR3 coding sequence is TGTGCCAGCAGCTTAAACTGGGGGGCCTCAGATACGCAGTATTTT.

A few counts support this clonotype. The DNA of the CDR3 is TGTGCCAGCAGTTACAGCTCCGGGTCCTTAGTTAACTATGGCTACACCTTC. Its protein product is CASSYSSGSLVNYGYTF. This sequence joins TRBV6-5 and TRBJ1-2; D gene ambiguous. CDR3 length equals 17 residues. Trimming removed 2 bases at V and 1 base at J, with 17 bases between. Germline CDR1 and CDR2: MNHEY and SVGAGI.